Below, 23 T cell receptor beta chains from the same sample are listed, as sequenced in a study of cytomegalovirus exposure and HLA in healthy donors (dated by TCRdb to about 2017). Library preparation employed the immunoSEQ multiplex PCR assay. For the multiplex PCR, a mixture combining 60 forward primers for TCR Vbeta segments and 13 reverse primers for TCR Jbeta segments was used. Sourced from immuneACCESS, this table was stored by TCRdb with only in-frame sequences that have V and J called. A share of the clones is absent; for the studies checked, an unresolved V gene accounts for under half, and the remainder has no known explanation. This sample lists about 230,000 clones; about 89% were detected once. Of the sample, 0.9% to 1.1% is held by the ten largest clones. Sequencing was performed on PBMCs. Source of these receptors: a woman younger than 35 in good health and CMV-seronegative.

The CDR3 spells CASLGLGERSTDTQYF. The CDR3 DNA reads as TGTGCCAGCTTGGGGTTGGGAGAAAGAAGCACAGATACGCAGTATTTT. The chain couples TRBV2 to TRBJ2-3; tentatively, D is TRBD2 (5 bases). The CDR3 consists of 16 residues. Germline V gene data show CDR1 as SNHLY and CDR2 as FYNNEI. The germline V and J ends were trimmed by 8 bases and 0 bases, with 18 bases remaining between them.

The chain uses TRBV7-3 and TRBJ1-1, with a possible D match to TRBD1 (5 bases). CDR1 is SGHTA, CDR2 FQGTGA, per germline. The CDR3 extends over 15 amino acids. The V end was cut by 5 bases, the J end by 0 bases, with 13 bases between. CDR3 in amino acids: CASSPNTGMNTEAFF. Here the CDR3 DNA reads TGTGCCAGCAGCCCAAACACAGGAATGAACACTGAAGCTTTCTTT. Looking up the rest from reference TRBV7-3 and TRBJ1-1 gives the full variable domain: GAGVSQTPSNKVTEKGKYVELRCDPISGHTALYWYRQSLGQGPEFLIYFQGTGAADDSGLPNDRFFAVRPEGSVSTLKIQRTERGDSAVYLCASSPNTGMNTEAFFGQGTRLTVV.

The V call is TRBV5-1, the J call TRBJ1-2; no clear D. The length of the CDR3 is 13 residues. CDR1 and CDR2 (germline): SGHRS, YFSETQ. V shed 0 bases and J shed 1 base, with 4 bases lying between them. In DNA, the CDR3 is TGCGCCAGCAGCTTGGACAGTAACTATGGCTACACCTTC. Translation: CASSLDSNYGYTF. The full variable domain, its missing parts supplied by reference TRBV5-1 and TRBJ1-2, is KAGVTQTPRYLIKTRGQQVTLSCSPISGHRSVSWYQQTPGQGLQFLFEYFSETQRNKGNFPGRFSGRQFSNSRSEMNVSTLELGDSALYLCASSLDSNYGYTFGSGTRLTVV.

The table lists this clone with a few counts. The chain couples TRBV6-1 to TRBJ1-6, with D possibly matching TRBD1 (5 bases). The CDR3 sequence is 12 residues long. From germline, CDR1 is MNHNS and CDR2 SASEGT. Trimming cost V 6 bases and J 6 bases, with 6 bases left between them. Written as DNA, the CDR3 is TGTGCCAGCAGGACAGTTAATTCACCCCTCCACTTT. Protein sequence: CASRTVNSPLHF.

The rearrangement links TRBV7-9 to TRBJ2-5, with D possibly being TRBD2 (6 bases). Trimming cost V 3 bases and J 5 bases, with 16 bases left between them. Germline CDR1 and CDR2: SEHNR and FQNEAQ (reference sequence). The CDR3 extends over 15 amino acids. The CDR3 loop reads CASSFPGGRWETQYF. Written as DNA, the CDR3 is TGTGCCAGCAGCTTCCCCGGGGGAAGGTGGGAGACCCAGTACTTC.

The chain links TRBV7-2 to TRBJ1-2, with D unclear. This CDR3 is 14 amino acids long. Germline-derived CDR1 and CDR2 are SGHTA and FQGNSA. V was trimmed by 2 bases and J by 0 bases, leaving 7 bases between them. Here the CDR3 reads CASSLIQTNYGYTF. The CDR3 coding sequence is TGTGCCAGCAGCTTAATACAGACTAACTATGGCTACACCTTC.

As to this clone: At one boundary the junction diverges from the germline segment, which might be a read error. The chain carries TRBV6-1 and TRBJ2-1, with TRBD2 identical over 8 bases. Germline loops: CDR1 MNHNS, CDR2 SASEGT. The CDR3 sequence is 14 residues long. Here the CDR3 DNA reads TGTGCCAGCACCGGAGTGGCTTACGCGGGGGGCCGAGTCTTC. This codes for CASTGVAYAGGRVF.

This clone was detected a few times. The CDR3 here is CASSSWQGSSEAFF. The CDR3 coding sequence is TGTGCCAGCAGCTCCTGGCAGGGGAGCTCTGAAGCTTTCTTT. The chain links TRBV7-9 to TRBJ1-1; maybe TRBD1 (6 bases). V lost 4 bases to trimming and J lost 6 bases, with 15 bases between them. Per the germline V gene, CDR1 is SEHNR and CDR2 is FQNEAQ (reference sequence). CDR3 length equals 14 residues. Full variable domain (rest looked up from reference TRBV7-9 and TRBJ1-1): DTGVSQNPRHKITKRGQNVTFRCDPISEHNRLYWYRQTLGQGPEFLTYFQNEAQLEKSRLLSDRFSAERPKGSFSTLEIQRTEQGDSAMYLCASSSWQGSSEAFFGQGTRLTVV.

In its sample, this clone was seen a few times. The gene calls are TRBV6-5 and TRBJ2-1; weak D call: TRBD2 (5 bases). The CDR3 has 16 residues. Germline-derived CDR1 and CDR2 are MNHEY and SVGAGI. Trimming pared 0 bases from V and 2 bases from J, leaving 11 bases between. The CDR3 nucleotides are TGTGCCAGCAGTTACTCGCGTGGGGAGCCCTACAATGAGCAGTTCTTC. Its translation is CASSYSRGEPYNEQFF.

The rearrangement links TRBV6-1 to TRBJ1-1; 7 nucleotides align to TRBD1. CDR3 size: 13 residues. Germline assignment: CDR1 MNHNS and CDR2 SASEGT. The CDR3 spells CYGTAKMNTEAFF. The CDR3 region has the DNA TGTTATGGGACAGCCAAGATGAACACTGAAGCTTTCTTT.

The genes are TRBV6-5 and TRBJ1-1; D may be TRBD1 (6 bases). V was cut by 5 bases and J by 3 bases, with 16 bases left in between. In germline, CDR1 is MNHEY, CDR2 SVGAGI. The CDR3 is 15 residues long. This CDR3 is CASSPSDRPYTEAFF. The CDR3 DNA reads as TGTGCCAGCAGTCCTTCCGACAGGCCGTACACTGAAGCTTTCTTT.

The J gene is TRBJ2-3, the V gene TRBV7-3; D unresolved. V lost 5 bases and J lost 0, with 12 bases in between. Germline-derived CDR1 and CDR2 are SGHTA and FQGTGA. The CDR3 covers 15 residues. CDR3 coding DNA: TGTGCCAGCAGCCTGCTTGCGACTAGCACAGATACGCAGTATTTT. Encoded protein: CASSLLATSTDTQYF. The whole variable domain, remainder taken from reference TRBV7-3 and TRBJ2-3, is GAGVSQTPSNKVTEKGKYVELRCDPISGHTALYWYRQSLGQGPEFLIYFQGTGAADDSGLPNDRFFAVRPEGSVSTLKIQRTERGDSAVYLCASSLLATSTDTQYFGPGTRLTVL.

The chain is built from TRBV29-1 and TRBJ2-7; TRBD1 might be the D (6 bases). This CDR3 region has 12 residues. The V end lost 5 bases, the J end lost 4 bases, and 12 bases lay between the germline ends. Germline lookup yields CDR1 SQVTM and CDR2 ANQGSEA. In DNA, the CDR3 is TGCAGCGTTAGGGACATACGATACGAGCAGTACTTC. Its translation: CSVRDIRYEQYF.

The rearrangement links TRBV6-4 to TRBJ2-3; possibly TRBD1 for D (6 bases). The CDR3 is 14 amino acids. The germline gives CDR1 MRHNA, CDR2 SNTAGT. The ends were cut back, 3 bases at V and 2 bases at J, with 9 bases in the middle. The CDR3 bases are TGTGCCAGCAGTGAGCAGGGGTTCACAGATACGCAGTATTTT. This encodes CASSEQGFTDTQYF.

The table lists this clone with a few counts. The V gene is TRBV5-5, the J gene TRBJ2-5; TRBD1 matches 9 bases. The CDR3 covers 15 residues. Unmatched junction bases numbered 3, after V lost 0 bases and J lost 3 bases. Germline V gene sequence: CDR1 SGHKS, CDR2 YYEKEE (reference sequence). The chain's CDR3 is CASSLAGTGKETQYF. The CDR3, as DNA: TGTGCCAGCAGCTTGGCGGGGACAGGGAAAGAGACCCAGTACTTC.

The rearrangement uses TRBV5-8 and TRBJ2-1; TRBD2 matches 10 bases. The CDR3 covers 17 residues. Trimming cost V 1 base and J 8 bases; bases outside gene matches: 12. Germline V gene lookup returns CDR1 SGHTS and CDR2 YDEGEE. The CDR3: CASSLLVSGRTGHEQFF. CDR3 in DNA: TGTGCCAGCAGCTTGTTGGTTAGCGGGAGGACCGGCCATGAGCAGTTCTTC.

This sequence joins TRBV5-1 and TRBJ1-2; 10 positions agree with TRBD1. The CDR3 is 15 amino acids. The ends lost 0 bases at V and 2 bases at J; junction bases unmatched: 1. The germline CDR1 and CDR2 sequences are SGHRS and YFSETQ. The CDR3 loop is CASSLGGQGNYGYTF. The CDR3 DNA reads as TGCGCCAGCAGCTTGGGGGGACAGGGGAACTATGGCTACACCTTC.

This clone is a singleton in its sample. This rearrangement joins TRBV11-3 to TRBJ2-7; 12 bases align to TRBD2. The trim removed 5 bases at V and 5 bases at J, leaving 7 bases unmatched. Germline CDR1 reads SGHNT; CDR2 reads YENEEA. CDR3 length equals 15 residues. CDR3 bases: TGTGCCAGCAGCGCTAGCGGGGGGGCGATACACGAGCAGTACTTC. Translation: CASSASGGAIHEQYF.

This clone was seen more than once but under ten times. Different DNA sequences within this sample yield the same CDR3. The chain uses TRBV4-1 and TRBJ2-5, with D perhaps TRBD2 (6 bases). Per the germline V gene, CDR1 is MGHRA and CDR2 is YSYEKL. Trimming removed 3 bases from V and 3 bases from J, with 11 bases in between. The CDR3 totals 14 residues. Here the CDR3 reads CASSQGLREETQYF. CDR3 in DNA: TGCGCCAGCAGCCAGGGACTCCGGGAAGAGACCCAGTACTTC.

CDR3 DNA: TGTGCCAGCAGGATGAGGCTCTTTGGAGCCTACGAGCAGTACTTC. Protein: CASRMRLFGAYEQYF. The V call is TRBV27, the J call TRBJ2-7; D unresolved. Germline lookup yields CDR1 MNHEY and CDR2 SMNVEV (reference sequence). CDR3 length equals 15 residues. The ends were cut back, 6 bases at V and 2 bases at J, with 17 bases in the middle.

The rearrangement uses TRBV5-1 and TRBJ2-7; 7 nucleotides match TRBD1. After removal of 6 bases from V and 9 bases from J, the junction contained 15 bases not matched to a gene. The CDR3 is 14 amino acids. CDR1 is SGHRS and CDR2 is YFSETQ in the germline V gene. In DNA form, the CDR3 reads TGCGCCAGCACATCTGACAGGGCCCGCGCCGGGCAGTACTTC. Protein product: CASTSDRARAGQYF.

The V and J genes are TRBV9 and TRBJ1-5; 9 positions agree with TRBD1. Germline V CDR1 and CDR2: SGDLS, YYNGEE. The CDR3 contains 14 residues. Trimming cost V 3 bases and J 6 bases; bases outside gene matches: 4. The CDR3 bases are TGTGCCAGCAGCGAGGGACAGGGCGGTCAGCCCCAGCATTTT. The encoded protein is CASSEGQGGQPQHF.

The table lists this clone with a count of one. This chain links TRBV9 with TRBJ2-2, with D perhaps TRBD1 (6 bases). The CDR3 covers 15 residues. CDR1 and CDR2 from the germline V gene are SGDLS and YYNGEE. Trimming stripped 4 bases from V and 3 bases from J, with 13 bases between. The CDR3, as DNA: TGTGCCAGCAGCCCCCCCTGGGGGCACACCGGGGAGCTGTTTTTT. Translating it yields CASSPPWGHTGELFF.